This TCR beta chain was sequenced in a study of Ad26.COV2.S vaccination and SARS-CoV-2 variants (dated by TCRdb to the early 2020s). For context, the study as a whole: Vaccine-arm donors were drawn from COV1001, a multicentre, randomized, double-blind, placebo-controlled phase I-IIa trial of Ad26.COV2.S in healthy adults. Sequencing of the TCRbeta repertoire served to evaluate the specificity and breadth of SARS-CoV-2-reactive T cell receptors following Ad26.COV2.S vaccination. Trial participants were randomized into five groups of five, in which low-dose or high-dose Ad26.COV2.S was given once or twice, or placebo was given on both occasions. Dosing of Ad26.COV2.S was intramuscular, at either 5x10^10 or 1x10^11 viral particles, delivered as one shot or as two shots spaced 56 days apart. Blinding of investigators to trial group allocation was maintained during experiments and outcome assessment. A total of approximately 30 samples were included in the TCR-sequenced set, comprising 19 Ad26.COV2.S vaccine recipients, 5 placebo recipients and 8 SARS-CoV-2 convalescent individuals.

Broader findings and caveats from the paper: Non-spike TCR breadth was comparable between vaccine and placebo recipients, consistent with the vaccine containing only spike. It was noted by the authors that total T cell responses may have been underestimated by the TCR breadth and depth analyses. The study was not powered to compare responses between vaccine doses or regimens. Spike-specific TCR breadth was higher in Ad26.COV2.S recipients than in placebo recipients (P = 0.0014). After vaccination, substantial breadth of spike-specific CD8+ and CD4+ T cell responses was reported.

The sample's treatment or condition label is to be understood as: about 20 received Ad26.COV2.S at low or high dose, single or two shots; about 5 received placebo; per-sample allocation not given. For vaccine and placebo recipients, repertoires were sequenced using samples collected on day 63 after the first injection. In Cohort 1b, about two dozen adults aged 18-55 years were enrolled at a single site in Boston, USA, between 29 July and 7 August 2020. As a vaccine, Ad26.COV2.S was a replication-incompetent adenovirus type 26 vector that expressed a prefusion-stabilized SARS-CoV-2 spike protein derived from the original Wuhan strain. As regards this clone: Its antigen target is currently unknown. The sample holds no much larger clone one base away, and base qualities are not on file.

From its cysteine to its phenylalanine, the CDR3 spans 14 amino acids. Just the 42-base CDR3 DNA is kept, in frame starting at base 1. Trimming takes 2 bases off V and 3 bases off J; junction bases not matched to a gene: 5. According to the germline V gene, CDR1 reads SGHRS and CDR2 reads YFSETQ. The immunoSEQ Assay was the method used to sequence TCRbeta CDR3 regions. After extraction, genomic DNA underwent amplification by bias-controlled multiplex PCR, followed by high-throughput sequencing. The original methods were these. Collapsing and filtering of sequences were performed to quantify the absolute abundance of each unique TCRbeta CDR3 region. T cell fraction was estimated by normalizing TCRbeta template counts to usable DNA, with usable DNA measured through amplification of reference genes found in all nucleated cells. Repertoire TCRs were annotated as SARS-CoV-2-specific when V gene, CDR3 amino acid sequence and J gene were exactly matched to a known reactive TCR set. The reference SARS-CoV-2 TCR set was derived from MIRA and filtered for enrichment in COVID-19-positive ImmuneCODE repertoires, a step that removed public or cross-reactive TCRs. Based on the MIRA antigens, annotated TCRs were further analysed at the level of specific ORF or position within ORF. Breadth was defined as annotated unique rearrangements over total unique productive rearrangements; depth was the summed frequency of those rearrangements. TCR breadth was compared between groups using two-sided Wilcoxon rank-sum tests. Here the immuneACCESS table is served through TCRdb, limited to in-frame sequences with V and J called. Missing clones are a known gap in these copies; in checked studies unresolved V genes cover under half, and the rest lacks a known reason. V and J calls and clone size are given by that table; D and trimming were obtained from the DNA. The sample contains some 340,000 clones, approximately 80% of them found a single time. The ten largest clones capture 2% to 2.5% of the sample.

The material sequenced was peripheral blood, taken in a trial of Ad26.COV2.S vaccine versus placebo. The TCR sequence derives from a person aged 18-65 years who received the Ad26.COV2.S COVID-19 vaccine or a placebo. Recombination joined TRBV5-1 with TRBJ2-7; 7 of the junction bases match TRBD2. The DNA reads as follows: TGCGCCAGCAGCTTATCGGCTAGCGGCTACGAGCAGTACTTC. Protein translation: CASSLSASGYEQYF. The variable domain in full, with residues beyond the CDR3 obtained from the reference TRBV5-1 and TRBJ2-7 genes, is KAGVTQTPRYLIKTRGQQVTLSCSPISGHRSVSWYQQTPGQGLQFLFEYFSETQRNKGNFPGRFSGRQFSNSRSEMNVSTLELGDSALYLCASSLSASGYEQYFGPGTRLTVT.